This TCR beta chain was sequenced for a study of T cells in Graves' hyperthyroidism and ophthalmopathy. This clonotype was detected only a few times. Authors of the study amplified TCR beta CDR3 regions from RNA transcripts. A set of HTBI primers served as the primers for a first-round RT-PCR of the TCR CDR3. A single record per CDR3 protein comes from TCRdb applying MiXCR to the multiplex PCR reads. The table shows about 500,000 distinct CDR3 sequences, with 17% occurring only once. This CDR3 is built from 15 residues. The germline CDR1 and CDR2 sequences are SGHNT and YYREEE (reference sequence). Trimming cost V 4 bases and J 3 bases, with 17 bases left between them.

The chain has TRBV5-4 and TRBJ2-7, with D perhaps matching TRBD1 or TRBD2 (6 bases each). This receptor was identified in a young woman with Graves' ophthalmopathy. The source material was blood. CDR3 region: CASSLGLGGLYEQYF. CDR3 bases: TGTGCCAGCAGCCTAGGACTGGGGGGCCTCTACGAGCAGTACTTC.